These 20 T cell receptor beta chains were sequenced from one sample in a study of technical replicates of blood from a handful of donors. Sequencing used immunoSEQ multiplex PCR; TCRdb keeps in-frame clones, though not all of them. The data contain tens of thousands of clones, nearly 98% of them singletons. Sequencing used T cells isolated from PBMCs. The source is a human donor in good health.

The chain recombines TRBV7-6 with TRBJ2-2; 7 nucleotides match TRBD1. With 1 base clipped from V and 4 bases from J, the junction kept 6 bases outside the gene matches. This CDR3 is built from 16 residues. CDR1 and CDR2 from the germline V gene are SGHVS and FNYEAQ. The CDR3 region has the DNA TGTGCCAGCAGCTTAGTTACGGGACAGCTCACCGGGGAGCTGTTTTTT. It specifies CASSLVTGQLTGELFF.

The chain combines TRBV30 with TRBJ1-5, with D possibly matching TRBD1 (5 bases). This CDR3 spans 14 amino acids. V lost 2 bases and J lost 7, with 15 bases in between. CDR1 GTSNPN and CDR2 SVGIG come from the germline V gene (reference sequence). This CDR3 reads CAWSLGGEGQPQHF. DNA of the CDR3: TGTGCCTGGAGTTTGGGGGGGGAGGGCCAGCCCCAGCATTTT.

The chain has TRBV15 and TRBJ2-5; the match to TRBD2 covers 8 bases. V was clipped by 0 bases and J by 0 bases; unmatched bases: 15. The CDR3 is made up of 20 amino acids. Germline V gives CDR1 LNHNV, CDR2 YYDKDF (reference sequence). The CDR3 sequence: CATSRDSSGGILWYQETQYF. As DNA, the CDR3 is TGTGCCACCAGCAGAGATTCCAGCGGGGGCATACTTTGGTACCAAGAGACCCAGTACTTC. The full variable domain, its missing parts supplied by reference TRBV15 and TRBJ2-5, is DAMVIQNPRYQVTQFGKPVTLSCSQTLNHNVMYWYQQKSSQAPKLLFHYYDKDFNNEADTPDNFQSRRPNTSFCFLDIRSPGLGDTAMYLCATSRDSSGGILWYQETQYFGPGTRLLVL.

V is TRBV9 and J is TRBJ1-2; 7 nucleotides line up with TRBD1. Germline CDR1 reads SGDLS; CDR2 reads YYNGEE. The V gene end was trimmed by 4 bases and the J gene end by 5 bases; junction bases not matched to a gene: 11. This CDR3 region has 15 residues. This chain's CDR3 is CASSRTSGQSYGYTF. The CDR3 bases are TGTGCCAGCAGCCGGACCTCGGGACAGTCATATGGCTACACCTTC.

The chain is built from TRBV15 and TRBJ2-1, with TRBD2 matching 14 bases. Trimming at V came to 0 bases and at J to 0 bases, leaving 10 bases not matched to a gene. The CDR3 sequence is 21 residues long. Germline V gives CDR1 LNHNV, CDR2 YYDKDF (reference sequence). CDR3 coding DNA: TGTGCCACCAGCAGAGAGAAACCGGGACTAGCGGGAGTTCCCTCCTACAATGAGCAGTTCTTC. This translates into CATSREKPGLAGVPSYNEQFF.

The V and J genes are TRBV5-1 and TRBJ1-3; the match to TRBD1 covers 9 bases. Germline V gives CDR1 SGHRS, CDR2 YFSETQ. V was clipped by 4 bases and J by 4 bases; unmatched bases: 3. The CDR3 consists of 14 residues. CDR3 residues: CASSNTGGGNTIYF. The CDR3 nucleotides read TGCGCCAGCAGCAATACAGGGGGCGGAAACACCATATATTTT.

This chain connects TRBV6-5 to TRBJ2-1; 9 bases are a match to TRBD2. Per the germline V gene, CDR1 is MNHEY and CDR2 is SVGAGI. The CDR3 has 15 residues. The V segment lost 4 bases and the J segment 8 bases; nucleotides outside the gene matches: 9. The CDR3 reads CASSLLAGVRYEQFF. Here the CDR3 DNA reads TGTGCCAGCAGTTTATTAGCGGGAGTCAGGTATGAGCAGTTCTTC.

V is TRBV6-1 and J is TRBJ2-3, with D unresolved. With 2 bases removed from V and 2 bases from J, the gap between germline ends came to 2 bases. Germline CDR1 MNHNS, CDR2 SASEGT. There are 12 residues in the CDR3. The CDR3 spells CASSEYTDTQYF. CDR3 nucleotide sequence: TGTGCCAGCAGTGAATACACAGATACGCAGTATTTT.

The chain joins TRBV9 to TRBJ1-2, with TRBD1 identical over 9 bases. The V and J ends lost 5 bases and 8 bases, in that order; junction bases with no gene match: 7. CDR3 length: 13 amino acids. Looked up from germline, CDR1 is SGDLS and CDR2 is YYNGEE. The CDR3 loop is CASRAQGAVGYTF. The CDR3 nucleotides read TGTGCCAGCAGAGCACAGGGGGCTGTCGGCTACACCTTC. The full variable domain, rest sourced from reference TRBV9 and TRBJ1-2, is DSGVTQTPKHLITATGQRVTLRCSPRSGDLSVYWYQQSLDQGLQFLIQYYNGEERAKGNILERFSAQQFPDLHSELNLSSLELGDSALYFCASRAQGAVGYTFGSGTRLTVV.

J is TRBJ2-1 and V is TRBV10-1; tentative D call: TRBD1 (6 bases). The CDR3 runs 15 residues. Trimming removed 3 bases at V and 3 bases at J, with 12 bases between. CDR1 is WNHNN, CDR2 SYGVQD, per germline (reference sequence). The DNA of the CDR3 is TGCGCCAGCAGTGACTCCCGACAGGTCTACAATGAGCAGTTCTTC. This sequence encodes CASSDSRQVYNEQFF.

The V gene is TRBV28, the J gene TRBJ1-1, with D possibly being TRBD1 (5 bases). This CDR3 is 13 amino acids long. Deletions cut 4 bases from V and 3 bases from J, with 9 bases between. Germline values: CDR1 MDHEN, CDR2 SYDVKM. The CDR3: CASSYIGDTEAFF. CDR3 sequence (DNA): TGTGCCAGCAGTTATATAGGGGACACTGAAGCTTTCTTT. Based on the CDR3 plus reference TRBV28 and TRBJ1-1, the full variable domain is DVKVTQSSRYLVKRTGEKVFLECVQDMDHENMFWYRQDPGLGLRLIYFSYDVKMKEKGDIPEGYSVSREKKERFSLILESASTNQTSMYLCASSYIGDTEAFFGQGTRLTVV.

This clone was counted once. The genes are TRBV15 and TRBJ2-7, with D perhaps TRBD2 (8 bases). The germline V gene has CDR1 LNHNV and CDR2 YYDKDF (reference sequence). V lost 3 bases and J 7 bases, leaving 19 bases between the germline ends. CDR3 length: 15 residues. CDR3 nucleotide sequence: TGTGCCACCAGCAGCGGTAGCGGGGCACAGGGGGAGCAGTACTTC. As protein: CATSSGSGAQGEQYF.

This chain uses TRBV5-1 with TRBJ2-2; a possible D gene is TRBD2 (6 bases). The CDR3 runs to 16 residues. Trimming shortened V by 4 bases and J by 5 bases, and 18 bases separated the two germline ends. Germline V gene data show CDR1 as SGHRS and CDR2 as YFSETQ. The CDR3 region is CASSPWAGRDTGELFF. The CDR3 region has the DNA TGCGCCAGCAGCCCATGGGCCGGGCGGGATACCGGGGAGCTGTTTTTT.

The rearrangement links TRBV28 to TRBJ1-2; unclear D gene. Germline V gives CDR1 MDHEN, CDR2 SYDVKM. The CDR3 is 14 amino acids. V lost 4 bases and J 5 bases, leaving 14 bases between the germline ends. The CDR3 sequence is CASSSRERVYGYTF. The DNA of the CDR3 is TGTGCCAGCAGTTCGAGAGAACGGGTATATGGCTACACCTTC.

V usage is TRBV4-1 and J usage is TRBJ2-2; the match to TRBD1 covers 7 bases. V was clipped by 0 bases and J by 8 bases; unmatched bases: 9. Germline assignment: CDR1 MGHRA and CDR2 YSYEKL. CDR3 length: 16 amino acids. As DNA, the CDR3 is TGCGCCAGCAGCCAAGAGAGGAACAGGGGCTTAGGGGAGCTGTTTTTT. Protein product: CASSQERNRGLGELFF.

The chain is built from TRBV5-5 and TRBJ2-7, with TRBD1 matching over 10 bases. CDR3 size: 14 residues. Germline CDR1 is SGHKS and CDR2 is YYEKEE (reference sequence). J was trimmed by 4 bases and V by 4 bases; bases with no gene match: 5. This chain's CDR3 is CASSPGTGAYEQYF. Written as DNA, the CDR3 is TGTGCCAGCAGCCCCGGGACAGGGGCTTACGAGCAGTACTTC. The full variable domain, in which reference TRBV5-5 and TRBJ2-7 provide the parts outside the CDR3, is DAGVTQSPTHLIKTRGQQVTLRCSPISGHKSVSWYQQVLGQGPQFIFQYYEKEERGRGNFPDRFSARQFPNYSSELNVNALLLGDSALYLCASSPGTGAYEQYFGPGTRLTVT.

This chain uses TRBV5-1 with TRBJ2-5; 9 nucleotides line up with TRBD1. With 2 bases clipped from V and 0 bases from J, the junction kept 2 bases outside the gene matches. The germline V gene has CDR1 SGHRS and CDR2 YFSETQ. The CDR3 loop spans 15 amino acids. The CDR3 here is CASSLGQGNQETQYF. The CDR3 DNA is TGCGCCAGCAGCTTAGGACAGGGGAACCAAGAGACCCAGTACTTC.

The genes are TRBV5-4 and TRBJ2-7; 8 bases match TRBD1. V gave up 2 bases and J gave up 2 bases; unmatched junction bases: 6. Germline CDR1 SGHNT, CDR2 YYREEE (reference sequence). CDR3 length equals 15 residues. The CDR3 coding sequence is TGTGCCAGCAGCTTATCAACAGGGGGTGCCTACGAGCAGTACTTC. Its translation: CASSLSTGGAYEQYF.

The chain employs TRBV6-1 and TRBJ2-5, with D perhaps matching TRBD2 (5 bases). Trimming stripped 0 bases from V and 0 bases from J, with 14 bases between. The CDR3 contains 17 residues. Germline V CDR1 and CDR2: MNHNS, SASEGT. The CDR3 DNA reads TGTGCCAGCAGTGAAGCCCCCCCCCGGCGGGACCAAGAGACCCAGTACTTC. Translation: CASSEAPPRRDQETQYF.

V and J are TRBV9 and TRBJ1-1; 7 bases match TRBD1. Germline V gene data show CDR1 as SGDLS and CDR2 as YYNGEE. The trim removed 3 bases at V and 6 bases at J, leaving 11 bases unmatched. The CDR3 runs to 15 residues. CDR3 sequence: CASSASDRTGPEAFF. The CDR3 bases are TGTGCCAGCAGCGCCTCGGACAGGACCGGACCTGAAGCTTTCTTT.